This T cell receptor beta chain was sequenced for a study of technical replicates of blood from a few donors. Only in-frame clones appear in the TCRdb table, and some are missing; sequencing was by immunoSEQ multiplex PCR. The table lists approximately 44,000 clones, 95% to 97% of them singletons. Specimen: T cells isolated from PBMCs. This receptor was identified in a human donor in good health.

CDR3 nucleotide sequence: TGTGCCAGCAGCTTAGGGCCCCTGGATGAGCAGTTCTTC. It yields the protein CASSLGPLDEQFF. This rearrangement joins TRBV7-6 to TRBJ2-1; no reliable D call. The CDR3 is made up of 13 amino acids. The germline CDR1 and CDR2 sequences are SGHVS and FNYEAQ. The V end lost 1 base, the J end lost 8 bases, and 9 bases lay between the germline ends.